The rows below give T cell receptor beta chains drawn from one sample of a study of blood T cell repertoires in COVID-19. The assay was immunoSEQ multiplex PCR, and TCRdb's table has in-frame clones only and misses some. The sample holds about 150,000 clones, around 80% seen once. The sample taken for sequencing was peripheral blood. All receptors derive from a man aged 55 to 69 with acute or convalescent COVID-19. The CDR3 runs from the conserved cysteine through the conserved F or W. The D gene is left open where the match is weak. Size is omitted from some rows. Given values are once, few, many or a class for expanded clones.

d_gene: TRBD2; abundance: once; j_gene: TRBJ2-7; v_gene: TRBV19; CDR3aa: CASSVSTGTSGSYEQYF; CDR3nt: TGTGCCAGTAGTGTATCAACCGGGACTAGCGGCTCCTACGAGCAGTACTTC
d_gene: TRBD2; abundance: -; j_gene: TRBJ2-1; v_gene: TRBV27; CDR3aa: CASSYQRGGPGNEQFF; CDR3nt: TGTGCCAGCAGTTATCAGAGGGGAGGGCCGGGTAATGAGCAGTTCTTC
d_gene: -; abundance: -; j_gene: TRBJ2-5; v_gene: TRBV5-1; CDR3aa: CASSLASETQYF; CDR3nt: TGCGCCAGCAGCTTGGCATCAGAGACCCAGTACTTC
d_gene: -; abundance: -; j_gene: TRBJ1-6; v_gene: TRBV28; CDR3aa: CASSRNGGNSPLHF; CDR3nt: TGTGCCAGCAGCCGGAACGGAGGTAATTCACCCCTCCACTTT
d_gene: TRBD2; abundance: few; j_gene: TRBJ2-1; v_gene: TRBV9; CDR3aa: CASSVGAGAFHEQFF; CDR3nt: TGTGCCAGCAGCGTAGGGGCGGGAGCCTTTCATGAGCAGTTCTTC
d_gene: -; abundance: -; j_gene: TRBJ2-5; v_gene: TRBV18; CDR3aa: CASSPTVQETQYF; CDR3nt: TGTGCCAGCTCACCTACGGTCCAAGAGACCCAGTACTTC
d_gene: TRBD2; abundance: -; j_gene: TRBJ2-2; v_gene: TRBV13; CDR3aa: CASSLAGTSGDTGELFF; CDR3nt: TGTGCCAGCAGCTTAGCAGGGACTAGCGGGGACACCGGGGAGCTGTTTTTT
d_gene: -; abundance: -; j_gene: TRBJ2-4; v_gene: TRBV25-1; CDR3aa: CASSRQGQIGNIQYF; CDR3nt: TGTGCCAGCAGTAGACAAGGACAGATCGGGAACATTCAGTACTTC
d_gene: -; abundance: -; j_gene: TRBJ2-5; v_gene: TRBV24-1; CDR3aa: CATSDIGGPPQETQYF; CDR3nt: TGTGCCACCAGTGATATCGGGGGGCCCCCGCAAGAGACCCAGTACTTC
d_gene: -; abundance: -; j_gene: TRBJ2-1; v_gene: TRBV27; CDR3aa: CASSSVYPRNEQFF; CDR3nt: TGTGCCAGCAGTTCCGTGTACCCGAGGAATGAGCAGTTCTTC
d_gene: -; abundance: -; j_gene: TRBJ2-2; v_gene: TRBV4-2; CDR3aa: CASSQRTRSSRGGGAGELFF; CDR3nt: TGTGCCAGCAGCCAACGTACCAGGTCTTCAAGGGGGGGAGGCGCCGGGGAGCTGTTTTTT
d_gene: -; abundance: -; j_gene: TRBJ1-5; v_gene: TRBV18; CDR3aa: CASSPEASNQPQHF; CDR3nt: TGTGCCAGCTCACCAGAGGCTAGCAATCAGCCCCAGCATTTT
d_gene: -; abundance: once; j_gene: TRBJ2-6; v_gene: TRBV6-5; CDR3aa: CASTGTGANVLTF; CDR3nt: TGTGCCAGTACAGGGACTGGGGCCAACGTCCTGACTTTC
d_gene: -; abundance: -; j_gene: TRBJ1-1; v_gene: TRBV12-3/TRBV12-4; CDR3aa: CASSRSYTEAFF; CDR3nt: TGTGCCAGCAGTCGTTCCTATACTGAAGCTTTCTTT
d_gene: -; abundance: -; j_gene: TRBJ2-1; v_gene: TRBV3-1/TRBV3-2; CDR3aa: CASSKRGGGTATTNEQFF; CDR3nt: TGTGCCAGCAGCAAAAGAGGAGGGGGCACCGCTACTACAAATGAGCAGTTCTTC
d_gene: -; abundance: once; j_gene: TRBJ1-2; v_gene: TRBV15; CDR3aa: CATSGGGGYGYTF; CDR3nt: TGTGCCACCAGCGGAGGGGGGGGCTATGGCTACACCTTC
d_gene: TRBD1; abundance: -; j_gene: TRBJ2-4; v_gene: TRBV4-2; CDR3aa: CASSQDTGELAKNIQYF; CDR3nt: TGTGCCAGCAGCCAAGATACAGGGGAGTTAGCCAAAAACATTCAGTACTTC
d_gene: TRBD2; abundance: -; j_gene: TRBJ2-3; v_gene: TRBV24-1; CDR3aa: CATSFTSGDTDTQYF; CDR3nt: TGTGCCACCAGTTTTACTAGCGGGGACACAGATACGCAGTATTTT
d_gene: TRBD2; abundance: -; j_gene: TRBJ2-5; v_gene: TRBV5-4; CDR3aa: CASSLGFSSGYQETQYF; CDR3nt: TGTGCCAGCAGCTTGGGATTCTCTAGCGGGTACCAAGAGACCCAGTACTTC
d_gene: TRBD2; abundance: -; j_gene: TRBJ2-3; v_gene: TRBV5-4; CDR3aa: CASSPGLADFTDTQYF; CDR3nt: TGTGCCAGCAGCCCGGGACTAGCGGACTTCACAGATACGCAGTATTTT
d_gene: -; abundance: -; j_gene: TRBJ2-1; v_gene: TRBV5-1; CDR3aa: CASSFSGLSSYNEQFF; CDR3nt: TGCGCCAGCAGCTTCTCGGGGTTGAGCTCCTACAATGAGCAGTTCTTC
d_gene: TRBD1; abundance: -; j_gene: TRBJ2-2; v_gene: TRBV11-2; CDR3aa: CASSLYGQGMTGELFF; CDR3nt: TGTGCCAGCAGCTTATACGGACAGGGGATGACCGGGGAGCTGTTTTTT
d_gene: -; abundance: -; j_gene: TRBJ2-1; v_gene: TRBV11-3; CDR3aa: CASSLRGSINEQFF; CDR3nt: TGTGCCAGCAGCTTAAGGGGGTCTATCAATGAGCAGTTCTTC
d_gene: -; abundance: -; j_gene: TRBJ1-5; v_gene: TRBV5-5; CDR3aa: CASSHDTNQPQHF; CDR3nt: TGTGCCAGCAGCCACGACACGAATCAGCCCCAGCATTTT
d_gene: TRBD1; abundance: -; j_gene: TRBJ1-1; v_gene: TRBV10-3; CDR3aa: CAISESTGGRNTEAFF; CDR3nt: TGTGCCATCAGTGAGTCGACAGGGGGCCGGAACACTGAAGCTTTCTTT
d_gene: TRBD2; abundance: -; j_gene: TRBJ2-1; v_gene: TRBV6-5; CDR3aa: CATSEGGLTYEQFF; CDR3nt: TGTGCCACCAGCGAGGGAGGGCTTACATATGAGCAGTTCTTC
d_gene: TRBD2; abundance: -; j_gene: TRBJ2-5; v_gene: TRBV10-3; CDR3aa: CAISDERGGTQYF; CDR3nt: TGTGCCATCAGTGATGAGCGGGGGGGGACCCAGTACTTC
d_gene: TRBD2; abundance: -; j_gene: TRBJ2-5; v_gene: TRBV5-1; CDR3aa: CASSTGTSGRAQYF; CDR3nt: TGCGCCAGCAGTACCGGGACTAGCGGGAGGGCCCAGTACTTC
d_gene: TRBD1; abundance: -; j_gene: TRBJ1-2; v_gene: TRBV5-5; CDR3aa: CASSQQQQGAWGYTF; CDR3nt: TGTGCCAGCAGCCAACAACAACAGGGGGCGTGGGGCTACACCTTC